A single sample is the source of the 7 T cell receptor beta chains below, sequenced in a study of cytomegalovirus exposure and HLA in healthy donors (dated by TCRdb to 2016 to 2017). Library creation used the immunoSEQ multiplex PCR assay. For the multiplex PCR, a mixture combining 60 forward primers for TCR Vbeta segments and 13 reverse primers for TCR Jbeta segments was used. Not all clones reach the TCRdb copy of this immuneACCESS table, which keeps in-frame sequences only. Checked studies attribute under half of the gap to unresolved V genes and leave the rest unexplained. This sample gives 90,000 to 100,000 clones in total; over 65% of them show up just once. Roughly a sixth of the sample lies in the top ten. The sequenced sample was PBMCs. The receptors stem from a man aged 60-69 years in good health and CMV-seropositive.

The J gene is TRBJ1-1, the V gene TRBV7-9; D call uncertain. The V end lost 2 bases, the J end lost 2 bases, and 9 bases lay between the germline ends. The CDR3 sequence is 14 residues long. The germline V gene encodes CDR1 SEHNR and CDR2 FQNEAQ (reference sequence). The CDR3 loop reads CASSLQDFNTEAFF. In nucleotides, the CDR3 is TGTGCCAGCAGCTTACAGGATTTTAACACTGAAGCTTTCTTT.

The chain carries TRBV9 and TRBJ1-3; D is perhaps TRBD1 (6 bases). V lost 4 bases and J lost 0, with 14 bases in between. The CDR3 extends over 16 amino acids. Per the germline V gene, CDR1 is SGDLS and CDR2 is YYNGEE. CDR3 bases: TGTGCCAGCAGCAGTGGCCAGGGGTCCTCTGGAAACACCATATATTTT. Protein sequence: CASSSGQGSSGNTIYF.

The chain carries TRBV7-9 and TRBJ1-1; D is uncertain. Between the trimmed V and J ends, which lost 5 bases and 2 bases, there was a span of 15 bases. The V gene's germline CDR1 is SEHNR and CDR2 FQNEAQ (reference sequence). The CDR3 spans 15 residues. The CDR3 nucleotides are TGTGCCAGCAGCGAAGTACAGAACTTAAACACTGAAGCTTTCTTT. Protein: CASSEVQNLNTEAFF.

The rearrangement links TRBV15 to TRBJ1-6; TRBD1 matches at 8 bases. Trimming took 10 bases from V and 5 from J; bases not matched to a gene: 7. This CDR3 has 14 amino acids. The germline CDR1 and CDR2 sequences are LNHNV and YYDKDF (reference sequence). The CDR3 region is CARGTGQDNSPLHF. CDR3 DNA: TGTGCCAGGGGGACAGGCCAAGATAATTCACCCCTCCACTTT.

J is TRBJ1-3 and V is TRBV4-1, with unresolved D. The CDR3 runs to 16 residues. Deletions cut 1 base from V and 0 bases from J, with 10 bases between. Germline assignment: CDR1 MGHRA and CDR2 YSYEKL. CDR3 region: CASSQGHGNSGNTIYF. CDR3 DNA: TGCGCCAGCAGCCAAGGACACGGGAACTCTGGAAACACCATATATTTT.

J is TRBJ1-1 and V is TRBV5-1; D is unresolved. Germline lookup yields CDR1 SGHRS and CDR2 YFSETQ. The V end was cut by 1 base, the J end by 10 bases, with 20 bases between. The CDR3 is 15 residues long. The chain's CDR3 is CASSLTDKHKDLAFF. The CDR3 nucleotides read TGCGCCAGCAGCTTGACCGACAAGCATAAGGATTTAGCTTTCTTT.

The CDR3 DNA follows: TGTGCCAGCAGTGAAGTGGGGGCCGCCGACGGGGAGCTGTTTTTT. This encodes CASSEVGAADGELFF. V usage is TRBV6-1 and J usage is TRBJ2-2, with D possibly being TRBD1 (6 bases). The CDR3 extends over 15 amino acids. V lost 1 base and J lost 7, with 13 bases in between. CDR1 and CDR2 from the germline V gene are MNHNS and SASEGT.